Listed here is a single T cell receptor (beta chain). The protocol was immunoSEQ multiplex PCR, while the TCRdb copy is restricted to in-frame clones and leaves out a portion. The table has 30,000 to 40,000 clones, 94% seen once. The sample belongs to a study of T cell changes during pregnancy in multiple sclerosis. CDR1 and CDR2 (germline): SGHRS, YFSETQ. The CDR3 is 16 residues long. V gave up 6 bases and J gave up 0 bases, with 15 bases separating them. This chain joins TRBV5-1 and TRBJ1-4; unclear D gene. Specimen: CD4+ T cells from peripheral blood mononuclear cells, collected in the second trimester of pregnancy. This receptor was identified in a female donor with multiple sclerosis, enrolled in a pregnancy study. The CDR3 coding sequence is TGCGCCAGCATGTCCGGGATCCAATCAACTAATGAAAAACTGTTTTTT. Protein: CASMSGIQSTNEKLFF. The full variable domain, with the rest looked up from reference TRBV5-1 and TRBJ1-4, is KAGVTQTPRYLIKTRGQQVTLSCSPISGHRSVSWYQQTPGQGLQFLFEYFSETQRNKGNFPGRFSGRQFSNSRSEMNVSTLELGDSALYLCASMSGIQSTNEKLFFGSGTQLSVL.